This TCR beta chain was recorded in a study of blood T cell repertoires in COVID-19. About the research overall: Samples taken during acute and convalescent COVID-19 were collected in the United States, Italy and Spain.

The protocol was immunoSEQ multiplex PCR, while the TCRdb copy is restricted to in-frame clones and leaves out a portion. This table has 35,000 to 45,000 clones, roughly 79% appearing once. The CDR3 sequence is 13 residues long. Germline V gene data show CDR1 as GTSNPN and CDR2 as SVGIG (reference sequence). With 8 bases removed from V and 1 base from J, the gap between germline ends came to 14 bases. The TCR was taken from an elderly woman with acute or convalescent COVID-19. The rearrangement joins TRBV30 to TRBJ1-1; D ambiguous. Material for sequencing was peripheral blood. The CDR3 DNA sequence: TGTGCCGGCGGTTCGGTGGGGAACACTGAAGCTTTCTTT. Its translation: CAGGSVGNTEAFF.